Listed below are T cell receptor beta chains from one sample, sequenced in a study of siplizumab effects on memory and regulatory T cells. The repertoire was sequenced with immunoSEQ multiplex PCR; TCRdb's copy has only in-frame clones and lacks some. This sample has fewer than 85,000 clones; 85% to 95% occur once, and the top ten carry around a sixth. The sequencing sample was made of CD8+ T cells sorted from blood. These receptor sequences come from a human donor in good health. The CDR3 runs from the conserved cysteine through the conserved F or W. A D gene is named only where the DNA matches it firmly. Part of the rows lack a size; the others show once, few, many or a class for expanded clones.

v_gene	j_gene	abundance	d_gene	CDR3aa	CDR3nt
TRBV4-1	TRBJ2-7	NA	TRBD2	CASSQDAGLAGFYEQYF	TGCGCCAGCAGCCAAGATGCGGGACTAGCGGGATTCTACGAGCAGTACTTC
TRBV7-8	TRBJ1-1	NA	NA	CASSLWGVKYTEAFF	TGTGCCAGCAGCTTGTGGGGGGTCAAATACACTGAAGCTTTCTTT
TRBV27	TRBJ2-7	once	TRBD2	CASRYSGGVSYEQYF	TGTGCCAGCAGATATAGCGGGGGGGTATCCTACGAGCAGTACTTC
TRBV7-9	TRBJ2-1	NA	NA	CASTVDYNEQFF	TGTGCCAGCACCGTCGATTACAATGAGCAGTTCTTC
TRBV27	TRBJ1-1	once	NA	CASSLQGLGNTEAFF	TGTGCCAGCAGCCTACAGGGTCTTGGGAACACTGAAGCTTTCTTT
TRBV29-1	TRBJ2-5	NA	TRBD2	CSVEKTSSYQETQYF	TGCAGCGTTGAAAAGACTAGCAGCTACCAAGAGACCCAGTACTTC
TRBV29-1	TRBJ2-2	NA	TRBD2	CSVALAGTAGELFF	TGCAGCGTTGCTCTAGCGGGGACTGCCGGGGAGCTGTTTTTT
TRBV28	TRBJ1-5	NA	NA	CASKDLWPEGYQPQHF	TGTGCCAGCAAGGACTTGTGGCCGGAGGGATATCAGCCCCAGCATTTT
TRBV19	TRBJ2-7	NA	TRBD2	CASSMTPPGLDYEQYF	TGTGCCAGTAGTATGACACCTCCGGGACTAGATTACGAGCAGTACTTC
TRBV29-1	TRBJ2-7	NA	NA	CSVLQKYEQYF	TGCAGCGTGTTGCAGAAGTACGAGCAGTACTTC
TRBV7-9	TRBJ2-3	NA	NA	CASSYMGVPTSDTQYF	TGTGCCAGCAGCTATATGGGGGTCCCAACATCAGATACGCAGTATTTT
TRBV15	TRBJ1-2	NA	NA	CATSREPGVGFGYTF	TGTGCCACCAGCAGAGAGCCAGGGGTGGGTTTCGGCTACACCTTC
TRBV6-5	TRBJ1-5	NA	NA	CASSYGEGPQHF	TGTGCCAGCAGTTACGGGGAAGGGCCCCAGCATTTT
TRBV19	TRBJ2-3	NA	NA	CASNGGLDTQYF	TGTGCCAGTAACGGGGGTCTAGATACGCAGTATTTT
TRBV10-1	TRBJ2-2	NA	TRBD2	CASSTSDTGELFF	TGCGCCAGCAGTACTAGCGACACCGGGGAGCTGTTTTTT
TRBV15	TRBJ2-7	NA	TRBD1	CATSRRTGPYEQYF	TGTGCCACCAGCAGACGGACAGGACCCTACGAGCAGTACTTC
TRBV4-2	TRBJ2-3	NA	NA	CASSQGSREGVADTQYF	TGTGCCAGCAGCCAGGGTTCGCGCGAGGGGGTCGCAGATACGCAGTATTTT
TRBV30	TRBJ2-7	NA	NA	CAWEHYSPGTTTYEQYF	TGTGCCTGGGAACACTACTCCCCCGGGACAACCACCTACGAGCAGTACTTC
TRBV29-1	TRBJ1-1	NA	NA	CSVSATNTEAFF	TGCAGCGTGTCGGCCACTAACACTGAAGCTTTCTTT
TRBV1	TRBJ2-7	NA	NA	CTSSQGTAFKREAYEQYF	TGCACCAGCAGCCAAGGGACCGCATTTAAGCGGGAGGCTTACGAGCAGTACTTC
TRBV27	TRBJ2-3	once	NA	CASFRFSTDTQYF	TGTGCCAGCTTTAGGTTTAGCACAGATACGCAGTATTTT
TRBV5-6	TRBJ2-3	NA	NA	CASSFVTGITDTQYF	TGTGCCAGCAGCTTCGTAACAGGGATCACAGATACGCAGTATTTT
TRBV5-4	TRBJ1-2	NA	TRBD1	CASRQKGQGTVGGYTF	TGTGCCAGCAGGCAGAAGGGACAGGGTACCGTTGGGGGCTACACCTTC
TRBV5-1	TRBJ1-2	few	NA	CASSLEGVGYGYTF	TGCGCCAGCAGCTTGGAGGGGGTTGGCTATGGCTACACCTTC
TRBV5-6	TRBJ2-2	NA	NA	CASSQTGELFF	TGTGCCAGCAGCCAGACCGGGGAGCTGTTTTTT
TRBV4-1	TRBJ2-7	NA	TRBD2	CASSQFSGTSGSYEQYF	TGCGCCAGCAGCCAATTCTCCGGGACTAGCGGGTCCTACGAGCAGTACTTC
TRBV7-9	TRBJ2-1	NA	TRBD2	CASSRGASGSSYNEQFF	TGTGCCAGCAGCCGTGGGGCTAGCGGGAGCTCCTACAATGAGCAGTTCTTC
TRBV19	TRBJ2-1	NA	NA	CATAGYNYNEQFF	TGTGCCACCGCAGGTTATAACTACAATGAGCAGTTCTTC
TRBV18	TRBJ1-4	NA	TRBD1	CASSPPRGPGEKLFF	TGTGCCAGCTCACCACCTAGGGGGCCGGGTGAAAAACTGTTTTTT
TRBV27	TRBJ2-7	NA	TRBD2	CASSFSGSSYEQYF	TGTGCCAGCAGTTTTAGCGGGAGTTCCTACGAGCAGTACTTC
TRBV12-2	TRBJ2-5	NA	NA	CASRLREGRGKTQYF	TGTGCAAGTCGCCTGCGGGAGGGCCGGGGAAAGACCCAGTACTTC
TRBV28	TRBJ1-1	NA	NA	CASSLLHRRNTEAFF	TGTGCCAGCAGTTTATTGCACCGTCGGAACACTGAAGCTTTCTTT
TRBV21-1	TRBJ2-7	NA	NA	CASSPRGKGRYEQYF	TGTGCCAGCAGCCCCCGGGGGAAGGGTCGATACGAGCAGTACTTC
TRBV9	TRBJ2-2	NA	TRBD1	CASSDPGQGAQGELFF	TGTGCCAGCAGCGACCCGGGACAGGGGGCGCAGGGGGAGCTGTTTTTT
TRBV5-5	TRBJ2-7	NA	TRBD1	CASSYGTGAYEQYF	TGTGCCAGCAGCTATGGGACAGGGGCCTACGAGCAGTACTTC
TRBV10-3	TRBJ1-2	once	TRBD1	CAISPDRGPSYGYTF	TGTGCCATCAGTCCCGACAGGGGCCCATCCTATGGCTACACCTTC
TRBV6-5	TRBJ2-2	NA	TRBD2	CASSFGLAGVTGELFF	TGTGCCAGCAGTTTCGGACTAGCGGGAGTCACCGGGGAGCTGTTTTTT
TRBV6-6	TRBJ2-7	NA	NA	CASSLMGLGYEQYF	TGTGCCAGCAGCCTCATGGGCCTCGGATACGAGCAGTACTTC
TRBV7-9	TRBJ2-7	NA	NA	CASSLYSRDGGSYEQYF	TGTGCCAGCAGCTTGTATAGCAGGGACGGAGGCTCCTACGAGCAGTACTTC
TRBV4-1	TRBJ2-3	NA	NA	CASSQDRRTDTQYF	TGCGCCAGCAGCCAAGATCGGAGGACAGATACGCAGTATTTT
TRBV28	TRBJ2-6	NA	NA	CASSLYGTGANVLTF	TGTGCCAGCAGTTTGTACGGGACTGGGGCCAACGTCCTGACTTTC
TRBV2	TRBJ1-2	NA	NA	CASSESGRNYGYTF	TGTGCCAGCAGTGAGTCAGGGAGGAACTATGGCTACACCTTC
TRBV21-1	TRBJ2-5	NA	NA	CASSKSNILGQGDIWETQYF	TGTGCCAGCAGCAAGAGTAATATTCTAGGACAGGGGGATATATGGGAGACCCAGTACTTC
TRBV19	TRBJ1-5	NA	NA	CASSIVAVGEPQHF	TGTGCCAGTAGTATAGTAGCAGTAGGTGAGCCCCAGCATTTT
TRBV4-1	TRBJ2-1	NA	TRBD2	CASSQLAGIDEQFF	TGCGCCAGCAGCCAACTAGCGGGAATCGATGAGCAGTTCTTC
TRBV14	TRBJ2-5	NA	TRBD2	CASSQDPSGRETQYF	TGTGCCAGCAGCCAAGACCCCAGCGGGAGAGAGACCCAGTACTTC
TRBV19	TRBJ1-1	NA	TRBD1	CASSIGDRNTEAFF	TGTGCCAGTAGTATAGGGGACAGAAACACTGAAGCTTTCTTT
TRBV6-1	TRBJ2-7	NA	NA	CASAARGPYEQYF	TGTGCCAGTGCCGCCAGGGGCCCCTACGAGCAGTACTTC
TRBV7-9	TRBJ2-7	NA	NA	CASSPPTVAISYEQYF	TGTGCCAGCAGCCCTCCCACGGTGGCGATCTCCTACGAGCAGTACTTC
TRBV7-9	TRBJ1-2	NA	NA	CASSLSVGDGYTF	TGTGCCAGCAGCTTATCGGTGGGGGATGGCTACACCTTC
TRBV6-4	TRBJ1-2	NA	NA	CASSEEPGRYYGYTF	TGTGCCAGCAGTGAAGAACCGGGACGGTATTATGGCTACACCTTC
TRBV9	TRBJ2-1	NA	TRBD2	CASSAGTSGLGQFF	TGTGCCAGCAGCGCCGGGACTAGCGGACTCGGGCAGTTCTTC
TRBV19	TRBJ2-3	NA	NA	CASLGRSTDTQYF	TGTGCCAGTCTCGGGCGTAGCACAGATACGCAGTATTTT
TRBV27	TRBJ2-3	NA	TRBD1	CASSLYPAGQGGTDTQYF	TGTGCCAGCAGTTTATACCCAGCGGGACAGGGGGGAACAGATACGCAGTATTTT
TRBV4-2	TRBJ2-2	NA	NA	CASSQVEGAETGELFF	TGTGCCAGCAGCCAAGTGGAGGGCGCGGAGACCGGGGAGCTGTTTTTT